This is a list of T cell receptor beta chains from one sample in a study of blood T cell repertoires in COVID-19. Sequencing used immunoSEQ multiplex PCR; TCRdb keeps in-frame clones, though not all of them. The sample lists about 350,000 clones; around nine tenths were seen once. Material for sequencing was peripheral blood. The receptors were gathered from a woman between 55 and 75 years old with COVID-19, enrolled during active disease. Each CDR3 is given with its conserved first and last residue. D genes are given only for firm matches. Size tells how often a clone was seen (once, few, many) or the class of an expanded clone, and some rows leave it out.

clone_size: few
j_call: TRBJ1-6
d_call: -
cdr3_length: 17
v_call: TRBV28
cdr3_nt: TGTGCCAGCATTTTTGGGGGAGGGCAGGGGTTTAATTCACCCCTCCACTTT
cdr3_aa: CASIFGGGQGFNSPLHF

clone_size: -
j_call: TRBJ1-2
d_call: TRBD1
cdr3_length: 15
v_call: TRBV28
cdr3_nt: TGTGCCAGCAGAGAGGAGACAGGGGGGGGCTATGGCTACACCTTC
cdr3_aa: CASREETGGGYGYTF

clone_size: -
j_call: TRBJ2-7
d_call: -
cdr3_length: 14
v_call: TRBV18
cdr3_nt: TGTGCCAGCTCACCAGGGCTGAACTCCTACGAGCAGTACTTC
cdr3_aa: CASSPGLNSYEQYF

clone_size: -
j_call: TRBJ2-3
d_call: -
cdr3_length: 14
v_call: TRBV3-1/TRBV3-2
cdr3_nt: TGTGCCAGCAGCCAAGAGGTCTACACAGATACGCAGTATTTT
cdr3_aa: CASSQEVYTDTQYF

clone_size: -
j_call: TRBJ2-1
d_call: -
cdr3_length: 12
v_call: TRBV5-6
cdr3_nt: TGTGCCAGCAGCTTGGCAGGGGCTGAGCAGTTCTTC
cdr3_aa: CASSLAGAEQFF

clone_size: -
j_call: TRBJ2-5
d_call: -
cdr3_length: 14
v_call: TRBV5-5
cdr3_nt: TGTGCCAGCAGCTTGGCACAGGCTCAAGAGACCCAGTACTTC
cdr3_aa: CASSLAQAQETQYF

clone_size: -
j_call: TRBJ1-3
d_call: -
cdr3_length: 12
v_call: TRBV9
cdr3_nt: TGTGCCAGCAGCCAACAGGGAAACACCATATATTTT
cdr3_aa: CASSQQGNTIYF

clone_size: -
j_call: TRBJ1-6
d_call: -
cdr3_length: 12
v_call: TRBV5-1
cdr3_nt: TGCGCCAGCAGCTTCCAGGATTCACCCCTCCACTTT
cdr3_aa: CASSFQDSPLHF

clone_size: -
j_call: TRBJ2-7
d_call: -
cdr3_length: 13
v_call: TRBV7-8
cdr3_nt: TGTGCCAGCAGCTTATTGGACAGCTACGAGCAGTACTTC
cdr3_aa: CASSLLDSYEQYF

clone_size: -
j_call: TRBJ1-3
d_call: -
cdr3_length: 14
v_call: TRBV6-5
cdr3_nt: TGTGCCAGCAGGCGACAGCTCTCTGGAAACACCATATATTTT
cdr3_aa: CASRRQLSGNTIYF

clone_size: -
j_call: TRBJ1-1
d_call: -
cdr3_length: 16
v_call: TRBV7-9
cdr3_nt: TGTGCCAGCAGCTTACTAGGTACAGGGCTGTTCACTGAAGCTTTCTTT
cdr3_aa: CASSLLGTGLFTEAFF

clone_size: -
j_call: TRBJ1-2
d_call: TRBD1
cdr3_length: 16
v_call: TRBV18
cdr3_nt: TGTGCCAGCTCACACACGACCGGGACAGGGTCCTTTGGCTACACCTTC
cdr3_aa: CASSHTTGTGSFGYTF

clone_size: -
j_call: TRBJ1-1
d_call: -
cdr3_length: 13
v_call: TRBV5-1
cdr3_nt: TGCGCCAGCAGCTTAAATGGGAGGACTGAAGCTTTCTTT
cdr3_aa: CASSLNGRTEAFF

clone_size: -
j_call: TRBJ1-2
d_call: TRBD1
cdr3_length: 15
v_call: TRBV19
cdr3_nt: TGTGCCAGTAGTCCGCGGACAGGGGATAACTATGGCTACACCTTC
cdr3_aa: CASSPRTGDNYGYTF

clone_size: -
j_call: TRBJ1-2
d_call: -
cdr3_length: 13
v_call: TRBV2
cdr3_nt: TGTGCCAGCAGCCCGAGAGGGCACTATGGCTACACCTTC
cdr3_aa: CASSPRGHYGYTF

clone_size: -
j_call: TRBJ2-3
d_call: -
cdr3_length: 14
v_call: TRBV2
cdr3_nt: TGTGCCAGCAGAGAGGCCTGGTCCACAGATACGCAGTATTTT
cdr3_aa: CASREAWSTDTQYF

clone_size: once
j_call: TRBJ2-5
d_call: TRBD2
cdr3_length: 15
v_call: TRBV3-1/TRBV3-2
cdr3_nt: TGTGCCAGCAGCCCACAGCGGGGGGGCCAAGAGACCCAGTACTTC
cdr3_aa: CASSPQRGGQETQYF

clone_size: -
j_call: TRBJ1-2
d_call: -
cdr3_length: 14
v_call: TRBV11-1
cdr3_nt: TGTGCCAGCAGCCCTACGGGGGGTTACTATGGCTACACCTTC
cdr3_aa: CASSPTGGYYGYTF

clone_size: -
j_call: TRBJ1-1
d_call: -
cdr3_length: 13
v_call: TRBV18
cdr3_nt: TGTGCCAGCTCACAAGGGGGTATCGATGAAGCTTTCTTT
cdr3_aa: CASSQGGIDEAFF

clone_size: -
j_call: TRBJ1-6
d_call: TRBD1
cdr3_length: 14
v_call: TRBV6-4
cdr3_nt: TGTGCCAGCAGTGACCTAGGGGGCAATTCACCCCTCCACTTT
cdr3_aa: CASSDLGGNSPLHF

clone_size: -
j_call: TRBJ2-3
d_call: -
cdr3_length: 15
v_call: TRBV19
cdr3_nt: TGTGCCAGTAGTATAGGCAAGCTCCACACAGATACGCAGTATTTT
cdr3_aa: CASSIGKLHTDTQYF

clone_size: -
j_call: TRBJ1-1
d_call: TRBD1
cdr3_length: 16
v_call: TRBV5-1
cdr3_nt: TGCGCCAGCAGCTCCTCTTGGAGGGGGCGCATGGATGAAGCTTTCTTT
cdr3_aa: CASSSSWRGRMDEAFF

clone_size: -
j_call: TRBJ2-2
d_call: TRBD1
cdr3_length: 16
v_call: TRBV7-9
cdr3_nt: TGTGCCAGCAGCTTCCCACGGACAGGGTCCACCGGGGAGCTGTTTTTT
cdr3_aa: CASSFPRTGSTGELFF

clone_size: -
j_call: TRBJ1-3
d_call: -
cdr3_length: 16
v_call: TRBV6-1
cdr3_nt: TGTGCCAGCAGTGAAAGCCTAACAGGGTGGGGAAACACCATATATTTT
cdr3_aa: CASSESLTGWGNTIYF

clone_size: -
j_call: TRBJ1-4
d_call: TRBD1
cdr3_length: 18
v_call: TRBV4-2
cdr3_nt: TGTGCCAGCAGCCAAGACCCCTCGCCGGACAGGGGAGGTGAAAAACTGTTTTTT
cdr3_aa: CASSQDPSPDRGGEKLFF

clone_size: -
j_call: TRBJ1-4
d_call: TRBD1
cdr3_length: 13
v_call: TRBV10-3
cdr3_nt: TGTGCCGCATCAGTGTCCGCCCGGGACAGGCTGTTTTTT
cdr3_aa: CAASVSARDRLFF

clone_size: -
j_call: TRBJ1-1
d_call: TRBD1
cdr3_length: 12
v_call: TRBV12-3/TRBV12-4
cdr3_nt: TGTGCCAGCAGTTCAGGGACAGGGTGGGCTTTCTTT
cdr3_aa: CASSSGTGWAFF

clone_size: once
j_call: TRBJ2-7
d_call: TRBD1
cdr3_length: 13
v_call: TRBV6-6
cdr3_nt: TGTGCCAGCAGGCAGGGGGCCTCCTACGAGCAGTACTTC
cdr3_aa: CASRQGASYEQYF

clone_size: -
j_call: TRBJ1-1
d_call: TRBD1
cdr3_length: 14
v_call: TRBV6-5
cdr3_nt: TGTGCCAGCAGTTCCGACAGGGCCAACACTGAAGCTTTCTTT
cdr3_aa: CASSSDRANTEAFF

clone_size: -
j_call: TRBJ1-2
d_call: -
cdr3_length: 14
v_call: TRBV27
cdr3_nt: TGTGCCAGCAGTACCAAACAAAAGAACTATGGCTACACCTTC
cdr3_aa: CASSTKQKNYGYTF

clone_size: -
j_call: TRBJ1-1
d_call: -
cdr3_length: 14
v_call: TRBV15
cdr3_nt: TGTGCCACCAGCAGTCAACAGATGAACACTGAAGCTTTCTTT
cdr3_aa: CATSSQQMNTEAFF

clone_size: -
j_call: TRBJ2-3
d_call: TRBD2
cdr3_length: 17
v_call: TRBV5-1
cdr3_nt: TGCGCCAGCAGCTTGGGGTCAGCGGGGGGCAGCACAGATACGCAGTATTTT
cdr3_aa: CASSLGSAGGSTDTQYF

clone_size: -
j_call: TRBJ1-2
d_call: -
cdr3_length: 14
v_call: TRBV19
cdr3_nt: TGTGCCAGCGACGGGCAGGGCGCTTCCTATGGCTACACCTTC
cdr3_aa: CASDGQGASYGYTF

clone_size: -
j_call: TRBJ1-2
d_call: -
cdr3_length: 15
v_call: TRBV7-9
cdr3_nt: TGTGCCAGCAGCTTAGTACAGTCCCAAAACTATGGCTACACCTTC
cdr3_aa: CASSLVQSQNYGYTF

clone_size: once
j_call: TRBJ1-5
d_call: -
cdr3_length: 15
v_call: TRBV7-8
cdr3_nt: TGTGCCAGCAGCTTAAGGGGGACACAAAATCAGCCCCAGCATTTT
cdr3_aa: CASSLRGTQNQPQHF

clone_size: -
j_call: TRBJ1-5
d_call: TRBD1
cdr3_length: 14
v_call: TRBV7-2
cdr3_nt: TGTGCCAGCAGCCAGACAGGGTACAATCAGCCCCAGCATTTT
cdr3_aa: CASSQTGYNQPQHF

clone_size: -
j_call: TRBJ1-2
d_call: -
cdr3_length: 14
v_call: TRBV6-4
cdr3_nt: TGTGCCAGCCCAGCCAAAACAGGGCCAGGGGGCTACACCTTC
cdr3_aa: CASPAKTGPGGYTF

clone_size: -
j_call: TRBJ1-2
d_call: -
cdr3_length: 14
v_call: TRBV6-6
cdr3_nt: TGTGCCAGCAGTTACCTCGGGACAATCGACGCCTACACCTTC
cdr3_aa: CASSYLGTIDAYTF

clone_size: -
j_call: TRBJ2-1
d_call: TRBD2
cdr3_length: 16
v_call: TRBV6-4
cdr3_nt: TGTGCCAGCAGTGCCCAGGCGGGGGGCGGGTACAATGAGCAGTTCTTC
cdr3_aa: CASSAQAGGGYNEQFF

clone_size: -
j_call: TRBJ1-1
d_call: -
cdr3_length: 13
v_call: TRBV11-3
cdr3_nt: TGTGCCAGCAGCTTAAGACGAGGTGTGGAAGCTTTCTTT
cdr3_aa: CASSLRRGVEAFF

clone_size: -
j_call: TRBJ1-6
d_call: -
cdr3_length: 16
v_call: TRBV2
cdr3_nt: TGTGCCAGCACCAGACAGTCAAGCTCCTATAATTCACCCCTCCACTTT
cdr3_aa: CASTRQSSSYNSPLHF

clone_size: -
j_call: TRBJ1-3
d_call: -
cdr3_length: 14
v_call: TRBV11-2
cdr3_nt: TGTGCCAGCAGCTTAGAAGCCACGGGAAACACCATATATTTT
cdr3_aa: CASSLEATGNTIYF

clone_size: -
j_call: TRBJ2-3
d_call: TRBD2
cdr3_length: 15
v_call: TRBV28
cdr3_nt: TGTGCCAGCAGGATAGCGGGGCCTAGCACAGATACGCAGTATTTT
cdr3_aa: CASRIAGPSTDTQYF

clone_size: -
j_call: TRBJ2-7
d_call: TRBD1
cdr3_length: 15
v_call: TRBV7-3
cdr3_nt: TGTGCCAGCAGTGGACAGGGGGCTTCGTGGAACGAGCAGTACTTC
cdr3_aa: CASSGQGASWNEQYF

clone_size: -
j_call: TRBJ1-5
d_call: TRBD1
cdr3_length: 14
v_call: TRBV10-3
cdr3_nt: TGTGCCATCAGTGTATCAGGGGGTGTTCAGCCCCAGCATTTT
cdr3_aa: CAISVSGGVQPQHF

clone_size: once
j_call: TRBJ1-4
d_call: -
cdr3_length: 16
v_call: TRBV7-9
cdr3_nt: TGTGCCAGCAGCTTAAGGGGCGCCGGAACTAATGAAAAACTGTTTTTT
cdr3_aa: CASSLRGAGTNEKLFF

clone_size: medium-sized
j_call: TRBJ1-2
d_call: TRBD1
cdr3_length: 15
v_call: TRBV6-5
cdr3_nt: TGTGCCAGCAGTTACGAAGGCGCAGGGGGCTATGGCTACACCTTC
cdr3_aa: CASSYEGAGGYGYTF

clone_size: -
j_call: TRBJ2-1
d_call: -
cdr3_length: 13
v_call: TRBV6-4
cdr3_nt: TGTGCCAGCAGTCTAGAGGTTGGAGGTGAGCAGTTCTTC
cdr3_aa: CASSLEVGGEQFF

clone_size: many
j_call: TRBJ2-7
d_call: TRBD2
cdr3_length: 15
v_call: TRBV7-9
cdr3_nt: TGTGCCAGCAGCTTTCGCCCTAGCGGGGACCACGAGCAGTACTTC
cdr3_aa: CASSFRPSGDHEQYF

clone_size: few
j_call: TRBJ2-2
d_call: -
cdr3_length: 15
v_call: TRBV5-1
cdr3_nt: TGCGCCAGCAGCTTGGGGTCGGGGTCGGCCGGGGAGCTGTTTTTT
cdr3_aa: CASSLGSGSAGELFF

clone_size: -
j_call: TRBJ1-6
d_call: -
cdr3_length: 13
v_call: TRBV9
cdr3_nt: TGTGCCAGCAGCCTCAACGGGGTTTCACCCCTCCACTTT
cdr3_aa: CASSLNGVSPLHF

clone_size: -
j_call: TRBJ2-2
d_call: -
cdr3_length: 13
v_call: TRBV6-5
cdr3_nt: TGTGCCAGCAGTTGGGGGCGAACCGGGGAGCTGTTTTTT
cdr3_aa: CASSWGRTGELFF

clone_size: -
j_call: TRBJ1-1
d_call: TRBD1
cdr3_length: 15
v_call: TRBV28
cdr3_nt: TGTGCCAGCAGGGTCCCGGGACAGGCGGCCCAGAAGGCTTTCTTT
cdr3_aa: CASRVPGQAAQKAFF

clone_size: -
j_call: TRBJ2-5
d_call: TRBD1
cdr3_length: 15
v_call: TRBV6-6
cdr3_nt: TGTGCCAGCAAGACAACCGGGACAGGGGGGGAGACCCAGTACTTC
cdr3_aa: CASKTTGTGGETQYF

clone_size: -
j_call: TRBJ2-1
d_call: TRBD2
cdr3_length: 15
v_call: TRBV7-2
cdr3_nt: TGTGCCAGCAGCCGCCCTAGCGGGGGGGACAATGAGCAGTTCTTC
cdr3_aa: CASSRPSGGDNEQFF

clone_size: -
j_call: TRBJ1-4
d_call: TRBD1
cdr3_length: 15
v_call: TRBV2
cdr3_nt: TGTGCCAGCGGGGGACAGCTACTCAGAAATGAAAAACTGTTTTTT
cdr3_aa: CASGGQLLRNEKLFF

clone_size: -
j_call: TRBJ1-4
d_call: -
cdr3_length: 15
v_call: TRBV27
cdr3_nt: TGTGCCAGCAGTTTATCTCCCGCGGCTAATGAAAAACTGTTTTTT
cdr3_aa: CASSLSPAANEKLFF

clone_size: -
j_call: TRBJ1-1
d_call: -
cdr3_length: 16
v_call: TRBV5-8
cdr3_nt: TGTGCCAGCAGCTTGGGTGACGGGAGGGGATGGCCTGAAGCTTTCTTT
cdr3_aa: CASSLGDGRGWPEAFF